This T cell receptor (beta chain) appears in the sequencing data of a study of neurological immune-mediated disorders. This clonotype showed up many times. The cDNA was generated through 5'RACE incorporating 10-nucleotide random UMIs. Each CDR3 protein is one row after TCRdb ran MiXCR on the 5' RACE reads. Of around 50,000 distinct CDR3 sequences in the sample, about 15% were seen once. There are 15 residues in the CDR3. Trimming took off 2 bases at V and 7 bases at J, with 15 bases between the two ends. Germline V gives CDR1 SGHTA, CDR2 FQGNSA. Sequenced: PBMCs. This receptor was obtained from a man aged 60 to 69 in good health. The chain is built from TRBV7-2 and TRBJ2-1, with D unclear. This CDR3 reads CASSLRIGRDNEQFF. The CDR3 region has the DNA TGTGCCAGCAGCTTACGAATCGGCCGTGATAATGAGCAGTTCTTC.